This entry is about one T cell receptor (beta chain). Its antigen is still unknown. Second-dose schedules of about 4 or about 12 weeks were combined. Measured with immunoSEQ multiplex PCR; TCRdb has only the in-frame clones, and not every one. This sample yields about 27,000 clones, of which approximately 92% are seen a single time; roughly 8.4% belongs to the top ten. This sample stems from a study of T cell responses to AZD1222 COVID-19 vaccine. Findings and caveats of the study: Among spike-specific TCRs, nearly half reportedly target unmutated variant regions. Spike-specific TCR breadth and depth were elevated following two AZD1222 doses. Females outnumbered males among donors, who were mostly white British; clonal diversity was possibly underestimated.

CDR1 is SGHNT, CDR2 YYREEE, per germline (reference sequence). Trimming took 0 bases from V and 3 from J, leaving 10 bases between them. This CDR3 contains 15 residues. Sequenced here: peripheral blood, sampled 28 days after the second AZD1222 dose. The J gene is TRBJ1-5, the V gene TRBV5-4, with D possibly being TRBD1 (5 bases). The TCR was taken from an adult who received the AZD1222 COVID-19 vaccine. CDR3 sequence: CASSLGGNNNQPQHF. The CDR3 DNA is TGTGCCAGCAGCTTGGGGGGGAACAACAATCAGCCCCAGCATTTT.